This TCR beta chain derives from a study of blood T cell repertoires in COVID-19. At the level of the study: In each case, the material was cDNA or gDNA derived from T cells, B-cell-depleted T cells, or PBMCs.

Participants, roughly 18 to 90 years old, spanned some 23 US areas. Cohort placement rested on clinical history that participants reported themselves. In the original workflow: Amplified reference gene primers provided the basis for estimating nucleated cell counts. Some clones are missing from TCRdb's copy, which holds only in-frame ones; the method was immunoSEQ multiplex PCR. V and J calls and clone size are given by that table; D and trimming were obtained from the DNA. The sample shows around 240,000 clones, around 93% of them seen only once. In germline, CDR1 is SNHLY, CDR2 FYNNEI. Trimming shortened V by 11 bases and J by 3 bases, and 17 bases separated the two germline ends. The CDR3 consists of 13 residues.

This TCR was recovered from a human donor in a cohort exposed to, infected with or recovered from COVID-19 (not recorded which). The donor label of this sample is uncertain. The sequenced material came from PBMCs or T cells enriched from blood (not recorded which). The chain uses TRBV2 and TRBJ2-7, with D possibly TRBD1 on 5 matching bases. The chain's CDR3 is CASPRQGGYEQYF. CDR3 DNA sequence: TGTGCCTCCCCCCGGCAGGGCGGCTACGAGCAGTACTTC.